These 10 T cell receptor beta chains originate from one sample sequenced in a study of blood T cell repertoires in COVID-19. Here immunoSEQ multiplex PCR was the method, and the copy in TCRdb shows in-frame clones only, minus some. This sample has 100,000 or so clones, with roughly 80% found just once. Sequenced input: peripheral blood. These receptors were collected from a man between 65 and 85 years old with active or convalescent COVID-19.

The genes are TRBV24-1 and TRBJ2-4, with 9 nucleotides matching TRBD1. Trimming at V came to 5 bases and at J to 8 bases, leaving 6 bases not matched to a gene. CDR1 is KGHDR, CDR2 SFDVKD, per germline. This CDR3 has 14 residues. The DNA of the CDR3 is TGTGCCACCAGTGGGACAGGGGAAGAGGACATTCAGTACTTC. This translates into CATSGTGEEDIQYF.

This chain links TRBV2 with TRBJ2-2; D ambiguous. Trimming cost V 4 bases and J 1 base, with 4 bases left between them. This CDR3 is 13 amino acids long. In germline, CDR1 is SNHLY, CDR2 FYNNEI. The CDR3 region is CASSGRNTGELFF. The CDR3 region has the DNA TGTGCCAGCAGTGGCAGGAACACCGGGGAGCTGTTTTTT. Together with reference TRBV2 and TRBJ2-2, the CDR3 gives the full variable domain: EPEVTQTPSHQVTQMGQEVILRCVPISNHLYFYWYRQILGQKVEFLVSFYNNEISEKSEIFDDQFSVERPDGSNFTLKIRSTKLEDSAMYFCASSGRNTGELFFGEGSRLTVL.

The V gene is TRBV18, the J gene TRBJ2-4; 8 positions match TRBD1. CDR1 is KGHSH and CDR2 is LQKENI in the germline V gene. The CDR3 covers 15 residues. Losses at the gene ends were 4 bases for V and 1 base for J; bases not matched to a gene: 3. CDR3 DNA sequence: TGTGCCAGCTCACTACGGACAGGGGCCAAAAACATTCAGTACTTC. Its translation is CASSLRTGAKNIQYF.

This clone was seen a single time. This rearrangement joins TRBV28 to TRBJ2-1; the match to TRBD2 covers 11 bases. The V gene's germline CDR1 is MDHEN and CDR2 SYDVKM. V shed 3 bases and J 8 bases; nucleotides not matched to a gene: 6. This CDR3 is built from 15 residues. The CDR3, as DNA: TGTGCCAGCAGTTTTAGCGGGAGGGCCTTCGATGAGCAGTTCTTC. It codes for CASSFSGRAFDEQFF.

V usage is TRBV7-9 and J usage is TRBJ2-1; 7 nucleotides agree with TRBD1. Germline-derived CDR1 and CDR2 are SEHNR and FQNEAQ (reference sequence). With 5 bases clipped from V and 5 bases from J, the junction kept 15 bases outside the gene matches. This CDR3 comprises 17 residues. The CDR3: CASSADGTALINNEQFF. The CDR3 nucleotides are TGTGCCAGCAGCGCAGATGGGACAGCCTTAATAAACAATGAGCAGTTCTTC.

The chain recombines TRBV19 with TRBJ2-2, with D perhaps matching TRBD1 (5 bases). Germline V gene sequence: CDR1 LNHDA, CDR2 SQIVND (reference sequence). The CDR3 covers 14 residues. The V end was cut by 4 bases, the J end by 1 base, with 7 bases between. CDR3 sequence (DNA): TGTGCCAGTAGTAGGACACAGAACACCGGGGAGCTGTTTTTT. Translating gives CASSRTQNTGELFF.

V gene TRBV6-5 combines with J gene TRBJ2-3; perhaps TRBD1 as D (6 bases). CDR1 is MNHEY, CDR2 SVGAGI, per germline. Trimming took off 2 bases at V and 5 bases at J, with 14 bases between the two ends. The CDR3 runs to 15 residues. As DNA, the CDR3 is TGTGCCAGCAGTTACGACAGACAGGCAGAAGATACGCAGTATTTT. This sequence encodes CASSYDRQAEDTQYF.

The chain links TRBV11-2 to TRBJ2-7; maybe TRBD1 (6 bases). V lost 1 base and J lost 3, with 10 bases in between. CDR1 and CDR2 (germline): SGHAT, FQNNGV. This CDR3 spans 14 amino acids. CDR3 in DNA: TGTGCCAGCAGCTTAGGACAGGTTGGCTACGAGCAGTACTTC. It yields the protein CASSLGQVGYEQYF.

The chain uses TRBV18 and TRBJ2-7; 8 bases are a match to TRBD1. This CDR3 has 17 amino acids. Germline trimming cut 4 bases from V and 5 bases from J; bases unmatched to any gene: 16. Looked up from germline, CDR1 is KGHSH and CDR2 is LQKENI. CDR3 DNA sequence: TGTGCCAGCTCACGAAACGTCGGACAGGGATCGACCCACGAGCAGTACTTC. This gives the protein CASSRNVGQGSTHEQYF.

The CDR3 sequence is CASNRQGRVNTEAFF. As DNA, the CDR3 is TGTGCCAGCAACCGACAGGGGAGGGTGAACACTGAAGCTTTCTTT. The chain uses TRBV7-9 and TRBJ1-1; 8 positions match TRBD1. V lost 7 bases and J lost 0; bases outside the gene matches: 7. This CDR3 comprises 15 residues. Germline V gene data show CDR1 as SEHNR and CDR2 as FQNEAQ (reference sequence).